This T cell receptor (beta chain) was sequenced during a study of cytomegalovirus exposure and HLA in healthy donors. Study-wide results and limits: Using a false discovery rate of 0.05, a later analysis showed that 16,951 TCR beta sequences were associated with HLA alleles. Researchers reported in a later analysis that a missense DCLRE1C variant was tied to TCR beta V- and J-gene trimming.

The primer mix had 60 Vbeta and 13 Jbeta primers. Libraries were prepared by immunoSEQ multiplex PCR; TCRdb keeps only in-frame clonotypes and omits some of them. The table has a few hundred thousand clones, 84% seen once. In germline, CDR1 is MGHDK, CDR2 SYGVNS. With 3 bases clipped from V and 2 bases from J, the junction kept 5 bases outside the gene matches. The CDR3 sequence is 16 residues long. The table lists this clone with a count of one. Its antigen remains unknown. This clonotype originated in a middle-aged woman in good health and CMV-seropositive. V gene TRBV25-1 combines with J gene TRBJ2-1, with 9 bases matching TRBD1. The sequenced material came from PBMCs. Written as DNA, the CDR3 is TGTGCCAGCAGTGACACGACAGGGGGACCCTACAATGAGCAGTTCTTC. It translates to CASSDTTGGPYNEQFF.